This is a list of T cell receptor beta chains from one sample in a study of identical twins. One entry per CDR3 protein, called by TCRdb with MiXCR from the 5' RACE reads. The data hold about 500,000 distinct CDR3 sequences, with over 11% observed a single time. These same records also appear under a second study, on yellow fever vaccine responses in identical twins.

What was sequenced was CD4+ T cells sorted from blood. The receptor source for this set is a young woman in good health. Each CDR3 is given with its conserved first and last residue. The D gene is left open where the match is weak. Where a row states a size, it is once, few, many or the class of an expanded clone; other rows omit it.

abundance: NA
d_gene: TRBD2
v_gene: TRBV10-3
j_gene: TRBJ2-1
CDR3aa: CAISDFDTAGTIEQFF
CDR3nt: TGTGCCATCAGTGATTTTGATACAGCGGGAACGATTGAGCAGTTCTTC

abundance: NA
d_gene: TRBD2
v_gene: TRBV11-3
j_gene: TRBJ2-3
CDR3aa: CASSPSSGGALNTQYF
CDR3nt: TGTGCCAGCAGCCCCTCTAGCGGGGGGGCCTTGAATACGCAGTATTTT

abundance: few
d_gene: NA
v_gene: TRBV7-9
j_gene: TRBJ2-5
CDR3aa: CASTQDIQETQYF
CDR3nt: TGTGCCAGCACCCAGGACATACAAGAGACCCAGTACTTC

abundance: many
d_gene: NA
v_gene: TRBV4-1
j_gene: TRBJ2-1
CDR3aa: CASAGMGRNEQFF
CDR3nt: TGCGCCAGCGCCGGAATGGGGAGGAATGAGCAGTTCTTC

abundance: NA
d_gene: TRBD2
v_gene: TRBV29-1
j_gene: TRBJ2-7
CDR3aa: CSVEGIPGGQPSYEQYF
CDR3nt: TGCAGCGTTGAGGGAATACCGGGAGGCCAGCCTTCCTACGAGCAGTACTTC

abundance: NA
d_gene: TRBD1
v_gene: TRBV3-1
j_gene: TRBJ2-7
CDR3aa: CASSQLPGQAYEQYF
CDR3nt: TGTGCCAGCAGCCAACTACCGGGACAGGCCTACGAGCAGTACTTC

abundance: few
d_gene: NA
v_gene: TRBV20-1
j_gene: TRBJ2-1
CDR3aa: CSASFSYNEQFF
CDR3nt: TGCAGTGCTAGTTTCTCCTACAATGAGCAGTTCTTC

abundance: few
d_gene: NA
v_gene: TRBV25-1
j_gene: TRBJ2-7
CDR3aa: CASSAPLPAMGEQYF
CDR3nt: TGTGCCAGCAGTGCCCCCTTGCCCGCGATGGGGGAGCAGTACTTC

abundance: NA
d_gene: NA
v_gene: TRBV29-1
j_gene: TRBJ1-1
CDR3aa: CSVGLRNTEAFF
CDR3nt: TGCAGCGTTGGGTTACGGAACACTGAAGCTTTCTTT

abundance: many
d_gene: TRBD1
v_gene: TRBV11-3
j_gene: TRBJ2-1
CDR3aa: CASSFTGVGYNEQFF
CDR3nt: TGTGCCAGCAGCTTTACAGGGGTTGGCTACAATGAGCAGTTCTTC

abundance: many
d_gene: NA
v_gene: TRBV9
j_gene: TRBJ1-3
CDR3aa: CASSAGLRNTIYF
CDR3nt: TGTGCCAGCAGCGCAGGACTCCGAAACACCATATATTTT

abundance: few
d_gene: TRBD1
v_gene: TRBV3-1
j_gene: TRBJ1-1
CDR3aa: CASSSRTGTEAFF
CDR3nt: TGTGCCAGCAGCTCTCGGACAGGGACTGAAGCTTTCTTT

abundance: NA
d_gene: TRBD1
v_gene: TRBV6-5
j_gene: TRBJ2-1
CDR3aa: CASSYAITGGASYNEQFF
CDR3nt: TGTGCCAGCAGTTACGCCATTACAGGGGGCGCGTCGTACAATGAGCAGTTCTTC

abundance: few
d_gene: TRBD1
v_gene: TRBV10-3
j_gene: TRBJ2-7
CDR3aa: CAISDRGLSWEQYF
CDR3nt: TGTGCCATCAGTGACAGGGGGCTAAGTTGGGAGCAGTACTTC

abundance: few
d_gene: NA
v_gene: TRBV20-1
j_gene: TRBJ2-5
CDR3aa: CSAPILRETQYF
CDR3nt: TGCAGTGCCCCGATCCTAAGGGAGACCCAGTACTTC

abundance: NA
d_gene: TRBD1
v_gene: TRBV6-1
j_gene: TRBJ2-5
CDR3aa: CASSPGTGGMTQYF
CDR3nt: TGTGCCAGCAGTCCCGGGACAGGAGGGATGACCCAGTACTTC

abundance: few
d_gene: NA
v_gene: TRBV6-2/TRBV6-3
j_gene: TRBJ2-7
CDR3aa: CASSYPDAAYEQYF
CDR3nt: TGTGCCAGCAGTTACCCTGACGCCGCCTACGAGCAGTACTTC

abundance: few
d_gene: NA
v_gene: TRBV4-3
j_gene: TRBJ2-2
CDR3aa: CASSQEFGVPGELFF
CDR3nt: TGCGCCAGCAGCCAAGAGTTCGGGGTGCCCGGGGAGCTGTTTTTT

abundance: many
d_gene: NA
v_gene: TRBV3-1
j_gene: TRBJ2-3
CDR3aa: CASSQDARTQYF
CDR3nt: TGTGCCAGCAGCCAAGATGCAAGAACGCAGTATTTT

abundance: many
d_gene: NA
v_gene: TRBV12-3/TRBV12-4
j_gene: TRBJ2-5
CDR3aa: CASSLMSLGLGQETQYF
CDR3nt: TGTGCCAGCAGTTTAATGAGTCTGGGGCTCGGTCAAGAGACCCAGTACTTC

abundance: NA
d_gene: NA
v_gene: TRBV5-1
j_gene: TRBJ2-2
CDR3aa: CASSLATGLTGELFF
CDR3nt: TGCGCCAGCAGCTTGGCTACAGGGTTAACCGGGGAGCTGTTTTTT

abundance: NA
d_gene: TRBD1
v_gene: TRBV7-2
j_gene: TRBJ2-7
CDR3aa: CASSLVRGQGTEQYF
CDR3nt: TGTGCCAGCAGCTTGGTCCGCGGACAGGGCACCGAGCAGTACTTC

abundance: NA
d_gene: TRBD2
v_gene: TRBV15
j_gene: TRBJ2-1
CDR3aa: CATSSAVTSGSNEQFF
CDR3nt: TGTGCCACCAGCAGTGCTGTGACTAGCGGATCTAATGAGCAGTTCTTC

abundance: NA
d_gene: NA
v_gene: TRBV5-5
j_gene: TRBJ2-1
CDR3aa: CASSLDKRFEYNEQFF
CDR3nt: TGTGCCAGCAGCTTGGATAAGCGGTTTGAGTACAATGAGCAGTTCTTC

abundance: few
d_gene: TRBD1
v_gene: TRBV5-1
j_gene: TRBJ2-7
CDR3aa: CASSLGTGNDEQYF
CDR3nt: TGCGCCAGCAGCCTTGGGACAGGGAACGACGAGCAGTACTTC

abundance: NA
d_gene: TRBD1
v_gene: TRBV20-1
j_gene: TRBJ1-1
CDR3aa: CSARDGRDSMNTEAFF
CDR3nt: TGCAGTGCTAGAGATGGACGGGACAGCATGAACACTGAAGCTTTCTTT

abundance: NA
d_gene: TRBD2
v_gene: TRBV20-1
j_gene: TRBJ2-1
CDR3aa: CSARTSGNEQFF
CDR3nt: TGCAGTGCTAGGACTAGCGGGAATGAGCAGTTCTTC

abundance: many
d_gene: NA
v_gene: TRBV20-1
j_gene: TRBJ2-5
CDR3aa: CSASSGASQETQYF
CDR3nt: TGCAGTGCTAGCTCGGGCGCATCCCAAGAGACCCAGTACTTC

abundance: few
d_gene: NA
v_gene: TRBV24-1
j_gene: TRBJ2-1
CDR3aa: CATRAVNNEQFF
CDR3nt: TGTGCCACCAGGGCAGTCAACAATGAGCAGTTCTTC

abundance: NA
d_gene: NA
v_gene: TRBV19
j_gene: TRBJ2-3
CDR3aa: CASSSDWVRDTQYF
CDR3nt: TGTGCCAGTAGTTCAGACTGGGTACGGGATACGCAGTATTTT

abundance: NA
d_gene: TRBD2
v_gene: TRBV7-2
j_gene: TRBJ2-5
CDR3aa: CASSLGKAGFQETQYF
CDR3nt: TGTGCCAGCAGCTTAGGAAAAGCGGGATTCCAAGAGACCCAGTACTTC

abundance: NA
d_gene: NA
v_gene: TRBV5-1
j_gene: TRBJ2-5
CDR3aa: CASSLATDGKETQYF
CDR3nt: TGCGCCAGCAGCTTGGCGACGGACGGAAAAGAGACCCAGTACTTC

abundance: few
d_gene: TRBD1
v_gene: TRBV15
j_gene: TRBJ2-1
CDR3aa: CATSLTGTDYNEQFF
CDR3nt: TGTGCCACCAGCCTGACGGGGACAGACTACAATGAGCAGTTCTTC

abundance: NA
d_gene: TRBD2
v_gene: TRBV20-1
j_gene: TRBJ2-3
CDR3aa: CSATRTSGRADTQYF
CDR3nt: TGCAGTGCCACTCGGACTAGCGGGAGGGCGGATACGCAGTATTTT

abundance: many
d_gene: NA
v_gene: TRBV11-2
j_gene: TRBJ2-1
CDR3aa: CASSERYLAGGYNEQFF
CDR3nt: TGTGCCAGCAGCGAGCGGTATCTAGCCGGGGGTTACAATGAGCAGTTCTTC

abundance: NA
d_gene: NA
v_gene: TRBV12-3/TRBV12-4
j_gene: TRBJ1-5
CDR3aa: CASTRGGGNQPQHF
CDR3nt: TGTGCCAGCACCCGGGGGGGCGGCAATCAGCCCCAGCATTTT

abundance: NA
d_gene: NA
v_gene: TRBV2
j_gene: TRBJ2-3
CDR3aa: CASIGIGDSPSTDTQYF
CDR3nt: TGTGCCAGCATTGGGATAGGGGACTCGCCTAGCACAGATACGCAGTATTTT

abundance: few
d_gene: TRBD2
v_gene: TRBV4-3
j_gene: TRBJ2-1
CDR3aa: CASSQEYGTSLNEQFF
CDR3nt: TGCGCCAGCAGCCAAGAGTATGGGACTAGCCTAAATGAGCAGTTCTTC

abundance: NA
d_gene: NA
v_gene: TRBV7-2
j_gene: TRBJ2-3
CDR3aa: CASSLGIPDTQYF
CDR3nt: TGTGCCAGCAGTCTTGGGATTCCAGATACGCAGTATTTT

abundance: few
d_gene: TRBD1
v_gene: TRBV2
j_gene: TRBJ1-3
CDR3aa: CASQDRGGNTIYF
CDR3nt: TGTGCCAGCCAGGACAGGGGCGGAAACACCATATATTTT

abundance: NA
d_gene: NA
v_gene: TRBV10-3
j_gene: TRBJ2-6
CDR3aa: CAIRGTGNVLTF
CDR3nt: TGTGCCATCAGGGGCACAGGGAACGTCCTGACTTTC

abundance: few
d_gene: TRBD1
v_gene: TRBV9
j_gene: TRBJ1-2
CDR3aa: CASSDDRGLSIYGYTF
CDR3nt: TGTGCCAGCAGCGATGACAGGGGGCTCTCCATCTATGGCTACACCTTC

abundance: NA
d_gene: NA
v_gene: TRBV3-1
j_gene: TRBJ2-2
CDR3aa: CASSHRQISNTGELFF
CDR3nt: TGTGCCAGCAGTCACAGACAGATTTCGAACACCGGGGAGCTGTTTTTT

abundance: few
d_gene: TRBD1
v_gene: TRBV24-1
j_gene: TRBJ2-3
CDR3aa: CATSDPLGQGKVWDTQYF
CDR3nt: TGTGCCACCAGTGATCCTCTTGGACAGGGGAAGGTTTGGGATACGCAGTATTTT

abundance: few
d_gene: NA
v_gene: TRBV23-1
j_gene: TRBJ2-4
CDR3aa: CASSQSEATNPEFKNIQYF
CDR3nt: TGCGCCAGCAGTCAATCCGAAGCCACCAACCCCGAGTTCAAAAACATTCAGTACTTC